A selection of T cell receptor beta chains follows, all from one sample in a study of T cell changes during pregnancy in multiple sclerosis. Some clones are missing from TCRdb's copy, which holds only in-frame ones; the method was immunoSEQ multiplex PCR. The repertoire holds about 80,000 clones, with under 95% as singletons. The source was peripheral blood, collected before pregnancy. Receptor source: a female donor with multiple sclerosis, enrolled in a pregnancy study. The CDR3 runs from the conserved cysteine through the conserved F or W. D genes are given only for firm matches. Only part of the rows carry a size: once, few, many, or a class if the clone is expanded.

>.|TRBD1|TRBJ2-7|TRBV2
CASSRDRTGYEQYF
TGTGCCAGCAGTCGTGACCGGACAGGCTACGAGCAGTACTTC
>.|TRBD2|TRBJ2-1|TRBV4-3
CASSQESSGRDYEQFF
TGCGCCAGCAGCCAAGAGTCTAGCGGGAGAGACTATGAGCAGTTCTTC
>.|TRBD1|TRBJ2-7|TRBV15
CATSPTDRVPYEQYF
TGTGCCACCAGCCCCACTGACAGGGTACCCTACGAGCAGTACTTC
>.|TRBD1|TRBJ1-5|TRBV13
CASSTGQGVSQPQHF
TGTGCCAGCAGCACTGGACAGGGGGTGAGTCAGCCCCAGCATTTT
>.|.|TRBJ1-5|TRBV14
CASSQSLNQPQHF
TGTGCCAGCAGCCAATCCCTCAATCAGCCCCAGCATTTT
>once|.|TRBJ1-5|TRBV6-1
CASSEGIRSEGYSNQPQHF
TGTGCCAGCAGTGAAGGGATCCGTTCGGAGGGATATAGCAATCAGCCCCAGCATTTT
>.|TRBD1|TRBJ1-5|TRBV6-5
CASRSGQISNQPQHF
TGTGCCAGCAGATCGGGACAGATTAGCAATCAGCCCCAGCATTTT
>.|.|TRBJ1-1|TRBV6-5
CASTDRPGNTEAFF
TGTGCCAGCACCGACAGACCAGGGAACACTGAAGCTTTCTTT
>.|TRBD2|TRBJ2-1|TRBV7-9
CASSSENGLAGGPRNEQFF
TGTGCCAGCAGCTCCGAAAACGGACTAGCGGGAGGGCCGAGGAATGAGCAGTTCTTC
>.|.|TRBJ1-1|TRBV20-1
CSHQGVEAFF
TGCAGCCACCAAGGGGTTGAAGCTTTCTTT
>.|.|TRBJ2-6|TRBV27
CASSFLGPGSGANVLTF
TGTGCCAGCAGTTTTCTAGGACCGGGGTCGGGGGCCAACGTCCTGACTTTC
>.|.|TRBJ1-2|TRBV19
CASQAGDYGYTF
TGTGCCAGCCAAGCCGGGGACTATGGCTACACCTTC
>.|TRBD2|TRBJ2-7|TRBV7-2
CASSSPGLAGSQYF
TGTGCCAGCAGCTCCCCGGGACTAGCGGGATCTCAGTACTTC
>.|TRBD1|TRBJ1-4|TRBV6-6
CASSLTGIGEKLFF
TGTGCCAGCAGCCTGACAGGGATCGGAGAAAAACTGTTTTTT
>.|.|TRBJ1-2|TRBV5-6
CASSLVVLTGNYGYTF
TGTGCCAGCAGCTTGGTAGTTCTAACAGGGAACTATGGCTACACCTTC